This TCR beta chain originates from a study of CD8+ T cells in alopecia areata. The wider study: Treatment comprised oral tofacitinib, 5 to 10 mg twice daily, in treated patients. Study results and limitations: Within the top 100, expanded CD8+ clones significantly decreased with tofacitinib, as did scalp clonality. The presence of one nonresponder keeps the tie between baseline CD8+ expansion and response uncertain.

TCR sequencing used cDNA made by reverse transcription of extracted RNA. Sequencing used immunoSEQ multiplex PCR; TCRdb keeps in-frame clones, though not all of them. The table records 79,000 or so clones, around 65% of them present only once. Treatment given: oral pan-JAK inhibitor, 5-10 mg twice daily. Alopecia areata patients provided lesional scalp punch biopsies and peripheral blood, both collected for the study. As regards this clone: The antigen remains undetermined.

Trimming cost V 1 base and J 4 bases, with 8 bases left between them. CDR3 length equals 13 residues. Per the germline V gene, CDR1 is SEHNR and CDR2 is FQNEAQ (reference sequence). The TCR sequence derives from a human donor with alopecia areata. J is TRBJ2-7 and V is TRBV7-9, with D uncertain. The sample here was CD8+ T cells sorted from blood, taken at week 24, from a patient treated with tofacitinib. The CDR3, as DNA: TGTGCCAGCAGCTTAGGAGGTATTTACGAGCAGTACTTC. The encoded protein is CASSLGGIYEQYF.